This entry features one T cell receptor beta chain sequence. No cognate antigen has been identified for it. Base qualities are not provided; no much larger clone lies one nucleotide away. The data derive from a study of a mutant IDH1 vaccine in newly diagnosed glioma (dated by TCRdb to about 2021). Study-level background: Patients received eight vaccinations in weeks 1, 3, 5, 7, 11, 15, 19 and 23, corresponding to visits V03 through V10. Vaccination began 4-6 weeks after radiotherapy alone, or alongside temozolomide cycles in the chemotherapy-containing groups. Of the roughly 34 treated patients, approximately 62% were male and about 40% were female, and the mean age was 40.4 years. Before enrollment, most patients had been given radiochemotherapy with temozolomide as standard therapy, while the rest had received either radiotherapy alone or temozolomide alone. Six visits were used for peripheral blood collection: V03 (baseline), V05, V07, V10, V12 and V13. Longitudinal TCRB deep sequencing was performed for 20 to 25 treated patients wherever samples were available for exploratory analyses. Overall results and qualifications from the work: It was noted by the authors that analyses of patient blood samples could not be reproduced owing to sample limitations. Immune responses induced by the vaccine were seen in 90% to 95% of patients across multiple MHC alleles. No apparent relationship was observed between pseudoprogression and alterations in the top peripheral T cell clonotypes detected by TCRB sequencing. Availability determined which PBMC samples were chosen for TCRB deep sequencing.

Interpreted using the paper, the time point label stands for: week 23, last vaccination. Each vaccine dose was 300 ug of a 20-mer mutant IDH1 peptide in Montanide, given subcutaneously with topical imiquimod. Newly diagnosed WHO grade 3 or 4 IDH1-mutant astrocytomas showing loss of nuclear ATRX were present in the donors. The samples were drawn from NOA16, a multicentre, single-arm, open-label phase I trial in Germany that tested a mutant IDH1 peptide vaccine in humans for the first time. The DNeasy Blood and Tissue Kit was used to extract genomic DNA from EDTA blood for TCRB sequencing. The CDR3 covers 15 residues, taking in both the cysteine and the phenylalanine. Only the CDR3 part of the read is kept: 45 bases, read in frame from the first base. Ends trimmed: V by 7 bases, J by 8 bases; bases unmatched to a gene: 8. CDR1 and CDR2 were assigned from the germline V gene as MNHNS and SASEGT. The method behind the library was the immunoSEQ multiplex PCR assay. The hsTCRB Kit was used according to the manufacturer's protocol to amplify rearranged TCR beta chain sequences. Sequencing of TCRB libraries was carried out on an Illumina MiSeq. The authors' analysis ran thus. The proprietary platform of the kit vendor was used for demultiplexing, trimming and gene mapping. Here the immuneACCESS table is served through TCRdb, limited to in-frame sequences with V and J called. Missing clones are a known gap in these copies; in checked studies unresolved V genes cover under half, and the rest lacks a known reason. From that table come the V and J calls and clone size; the DNA was used to work out D and trimming. The sample table records about 29,000 clones; approximately 80% of these occur just once. The ten largest clones capture approximately 8% of the sample.

Recombination linked TRBV6-1 to TRBJ2-2; TRBD1 matches 12 bases in the middle. The input for sequencing was PBMCs, taken from a glioma patient whose treatment included an IDH1 peptide vaccine. This sequence originates from a woman between 18 and 30 years old with glioma. The CDR3 has the sequence CASTPGQGAAGELFF. The DNA is TGTGCCAGCACACCGGGACAGGGGGCGGCGGGGGAGCTGTTTTTT.